This T cell receptor beta chain was sequenced during a study of control samples from healthy donors and cancer patients. The CDR3 runs to 13 residues. V lost 6 bases, J lost 4 bases, and 12 bases lay in between. The germline V gene has CDR1 MNHEY and CDR2 SVGAGI. TCRdb's copy holds only in-frame clones and misses some; the assay was immunoSEQ multiplex PCR. The sample includes tens of thousands of clones, roughly 84% of them seen just once. V gene TRBV6-5 combines with J gene TRBJ1-2, with a weak D call TRBD1 (6 bases). The sample was blood. This clonotype was sampled from a woman in her 50s in good health. The CDR3 spells CASRRQDIYGYTF. DNA for the CDR3: TGTGCCAGCAGGAGACAGGACATCTATGGCTACACCTTC.